This T cell receptor (beta chain) stems from a study of T cell responses to AZD1222 COVID-19 vaccine. Notes on the study in general: Donors were mostly white British, more females; clonal diversity possibly underestimated. Increased Spike-specific TCR breadth and depth were observed after two AZD1222 doses.

Sequencing was performed with immunoSEQ multiplex PCR; in TCRdb, only in-frame clones are kept and a portion is missing. The data show about 150,000 clones, with approximately 87% seen just once and 8% to 10% held by the top ten. Trimming pared 2 bases from V and 3 bases from J, leaving 20 bases between. The germline V gene encodes CDR1 MNHEY and CDR2 SVGEGT. This CDR3 region has 18 residues. As regards this clone: Its antigen is not identified.

The rearrangement joins TRBV6-2 or TRBV6-3 to TRBJ1-5; D is undetermined. This TCR derives from an adult who received the AZD1222 COVID-19 vaccine. The sample here was peripheral blood, taken 28 days after the second AZD1222 dose. CDR3 protein: CASSYLRSGPEHNQPQHF. CDR3 nucleotide sequence: TGTGCCAGCAGTTACCTTCGATCCGGACCGGAACACAATCAGCCCCAGCATTTT.